One TCR beta chain is described in this entry. The data are from a study of blood T cell repertoires in COVID-19. The wider study: Samples came from the United States, Italy and Spain, spanning acute and convalescent COVID-19. Sample material is recorded as cDNA or gDNA derived from T cells, B-cell-depleted T cells, or PBMCs.

Original processing methods: Amplification of reference gene primers was used by the study to estimate nucleated cell counts. The protocol was immunoSEQ multiplex PCR, while the TCRdb copy is restricted to in-frame clones and leaves out a portion. The V and J calls and clone size were taken over from that table, and D and trimming were inferred from the DNA. The data show 84,000 or so clones, over 80% seen once. Sequencing was performed on peripheral blood. The clonotype comes from a woman aged 65 to 85 with active or convalescent COVID-19.

CDR3 amino acids: CASSRTEFLLRAKNIQYF. The CDR3 DNA reads TGTGCCAGCAGTAGGACAGAGTTTCTTCTTAGGGCCAAAAACATTCAGTACTTC. The chain recombines TRBV28 with TRBJ2-4, with D maybe TRBD1 (6 bases). This CDR3 has 18 amino acids. The V end lost 5 bases, the J end lost 1 base, and 21 bases lay between the germline ends. Germline V lookup: CDR1 MDHEN, CDR2 SYDVKM.